The 15 T cell receptor beta chains given below trace back to one sample, sequenced in a study of cytomegalovirus exposure and HLA in healthy donors. With 60 Vbeta and 13 Jbeta primers, the PCR was carried out. The repertoire was sequenced with immunoSEQ multiplex PCR; TCRdb's copy has only in-frame clones and lacks some. Reported are 110,000 to 150,000 clones; the ten largest clones contain around 2.4%. Sequencing was done on a sample of PBMCs. Receptors were obtained from a young woman in good health and CMV-seronegative.

The V gene is TRBV7-2, the J gene TRBJ1-1, with 8 positions matching TRBD1. V shed 3 bases and J 11 bases; nucleotides not matched to a gene: 8. The CDR3 is 13 amino acids. CDR1 is SGHTA and CDR2 is FQGNSA in the germline V gene. DNA of the CDR3: TGTGCCAGCAGCTTCGGACAGGGTCAAGGGGCTTTCTTT. Translating it yields CASSFGQGQGAFF.

The chain joins TRBV29-1 to TRBJ1-1; possible D gene TRBD1, 5 bases. V dropped 0 bases and J dropped 11 bases, with 13 bases sitting between them. The germline gives CDR1 SQVTM, CDR2 ANQGSEA. CDR3 length: 12 amino acids. CDR3 DNA: TGCAGCGTTGAAGATCCGACAGTGCAGGCTTTCTTT. This sequence encodes CSVEDPTVQAFF.

In DNA form, the CDR3 reads TGTGCCAGCAGCCCGCGGACTAGCGGGACCAATGAGCAGTTCTTC. It is translated as CASSPRTSGTNEQFF. This sequence joins TRBV11-3 and TRBJ2-1, with TRBD2 matching over 12 bases. Germline V gene sequence: CDR1 SGHNT, CDR2 YENEEA. J was trimmed by 6 bases and V by 5 bases; bases with no gene match: 5. The CDR3 is 15 amino acids. Full variable domain (rest looked up from reference TRBV11-3 and TRBJ2-1): EAGVVQSPRYKIIEKKQPVAFWCNPISGHNTLYWYLQNLGQGPELLIRYENEEAVDDSQLPKDRFSAERLKGVDSTLKIQPAELGDSAVYLCASSPRTSGTNEQFFGPGTRLTVL.

The chain uses TRBV27 and TRBJ2-1; perhaps TRBD1 as D (6 bases). V lost 3 bases to trimming and J lost 8 bases, with 23 bases between them. Germline CDR1 is MNHEY and CDR2 is SMNVEV (reference sequence). The CDR3 covers 17 residues. The DNA of the CDR3 is TGTGCCAGCAGTTTGACGGTCGGACAGACGAGTCCGTATGAGCAGTTCTTC. Its protein is CASSLTVGQTSPYEQFF.

This chain uses TRBV11-2 with TRBJ2-3; possible D gene TRBD2, 5 bases. V gave up 3 bases and J gave up 0 bases, with 10 bases separating them. The CDR3 has 15 residues. The V gene's germline CDR1 is SGHAT and CDR2 FQNNGV. CDR3 bases: TGTGCCAGCAGCTTCTCAAGCGGAAGCACAGATACGCAGTATTTT. This codes for CASSFSSGSTDTQYF.

This chain links TRBV7-9 with TRBJ1-2, with 8 bases lining up with TRBD1. V gave up 5 bases and J gave up 1 base; unmatched junction bases: 3. Germline-derived CDR1 and CDR2 are SEHNR and FQNEAQ (reference sequence). The CDR3 sequence is 14 residues long. CDR3 nucleotide sequence: TGTGCCAGCAGCCAGGACAGGGATAACTATGGCTACACCTTC. Its protein is CASSQDRDNYGYTF.

This sequence joins TRBV4-3 and TRBJ2-2, with TRBD2 matching over 9 bases. Germline CDR1 is LGHNA and CDR2 is YSLEER. With 3 bases clipped from V and 6 bases from J, the junction kept 14 bases outside the gene matches. The CDR3 is made up of 18 amino acids. CDR3 sequence reads: CASSHLKGSGRSPGELFF. The CDR3 DNA is TGCGCCAGCAGCCACCTAAAGGGGAGCGGGAGGTCCCCCGGGGAGCTGTTTTTT.

The gene calls are TRBV14 and TRBJ2-1; a possible D gene is TRBD2 (6 bases). Looked up from germline, CDR1 is SGHDN and CDR2 is FVKESK. This CDR3 has 13 amino acids. Deletions cut 2 bases from V and 9 bases from J, with 11 bases between. As DNA, the CDR3 is TGTGCCAGCAGCCAACTGGACTATGGTGAGCAGTTCTTC. Protein sequence: CASSQLDYGEQFF.

V and J are TRBV5-1 and TRBJ2-1, with a tentative D call TRBD1 (5 bases). Germline V gives CDR1 SGHRS, CDR2 YFSETQ. The ends were cut back, 0 bases at V and 4 bases at J, with 11 bases in the middle. The CDR3 covers 15 residues. DNA for the CDR3: TGCGCCAGCAGCTTGGTTACAGGCCGATACAATGAGCAGTTCTTC. This translates into CASSLVTGRYNEQFF.

This chain links TRBV6-1 with TRBJ2-2; possibly TRBD2 for D (5 bases). The germline V gene has CDR1 MNHNS and CDR2 SASEGT. The CDR3 length is 16 residues. V was pared by 0 bases and J by 7 bases, with 15 bases between. DNA for the CDR3: TGTGCCAGCAGTGAAGCCCCTGGAGGTTTTTTCGGGGAGCTGTTTTTT. The encoded protein is CASSEAPGGFFGELFF.

This chain joins TRBV5-6 and TRBJ1-3; TRBD1 aligns across 8 bases. V trimming: 4 bases; J trimming: 4 bases; junction bases outside the gene matches: 13. Per germline, CDR1 SGHDT and CDR2 YYEEEE. The CDR3 totals 17 residues. CDR3 protein: CASSPGTQGARGNTIYF. The CDR3 DNA reads TGTGCCAGCAGCCCAGGAACTCAGGGGGCTAGAGGAAACACCATATATTTT.

The chain joins TRBV5-8 to TRBJ1-4; no firm D call. The CDR3 totals 16 residues. Trimming took off 1 base at V and 8 bases at J, with 18 bases between the two ends. The germline CDR1 and CDR2 sequences are SGHTS and YDEGEE. This CDR3 is CASSLFGSTRGEKLFF. CDR3 DNA: TGTGCCAGCAGCTTGTTCGGGTCGACCCGCGGAGAAAAACTGTTTTTT.

The chain joins TRBV25-1 to TRBJ2-2, with TRBD2 matching 15 bases. Unmatched junction bases numbered 8, after V lost 8 bases and J lost 4 bases. Germline V CDR1 and CDR2: MGHDK, SYGVNS. This CDR3 contains 17 residues. The CDR3 DNA follows: TGTGCCAGCGGGGGGACTAGCGGGAGGTTGGGCACCGGGGAGCTGTTTTTT. Translating it yields CASGGTSGRLGTGELFF.

V usage is TRBV25-1 and J usage is TRBJ1-1; D possibly corresponds to TRBD1 (6 bases). Germline V CDR1 and CDR2: MGHDK, SYGVNS. The ends were cut back, 3 bases at V and 5 bases at J, with 16 bases in the middle. This CDR3 is 15 amino acids long. The CDR3 DNA sequence: TGTGCCAGCAGTGACCCACAGGGCGGCAAAACTGAAGCTTTCTTT. This sequence encodes CASSDPQGGKTEAFF.

The chain combines TRBV10-3 with TRBJ2-1; TRBD2 matches at 8 bases. Germline CDR1 ENHRY, CDR2 SYGVKD. The trim removed 0 bases at V and 4 bases at J, leaving 5 bases unmatched. The CDR3 is 16 residues long. In DNA, the CDR3 is TGTGCCATCAGTGAGTCGATTTTAGCGGGGTACAATGAGCAGTTCTTC. It specifies CAISESILAGYNEQFF.